Presented here are 10 T cell receptor beta chains from one specimen sequenced in a study of blood T cell repertoires in COVID-19. Clones were read by immunoSEQ multiplex PCR, and TCRdb kept only the in-frame ones, dropping some. The profile covers more than 200,000 clones, with less than 90% appearing a single time and 4% to 4.5% taken by the ten largest. The source material was peripheral blood. These receptor sequences come from a man in his sixties with acute or convalescent COVID-19.

The chain employs TRBV19 and TRBJ2-5; 9 bases map to TRBD1. The CDR3 covers 13 residues. Germline CDR1 is LNHDA and CDR2 is SQIVND (reference sequence). J was trimmed by 5 bases and V by 5 bases; bases with no gene match: 3. CDR3: CASSPQGAETQYF. The CDR3 DNA sequence: TGTGCCAGTAGTCCACAGGGGGCTGAGACCCAGTACTTC.

The CDR3 nucleotides read TGTGCCAGCAGCCAACTCCTACGCGGGTCCACTAATGAAAAACTGTTTTTT. Translated, it gives CASSQLLRGSTNEKLFF. The genes are TRBV4-2 and TRBJ1-4; D call uncertain. V was shortened by 2 bases and J by 2 bases, with 15 bases between the two germline ends. The CDR3 spans 17 residues. Germline lookup yields CDR1 LGHNA and CDR2 YNFKEQ.

The chain has TRBV7-9 and TRBJ2-1, with 8 positions matching TRBD2. Per germline, CDR1 SEHNR and CDR2 FQNEAQ (reference sequence). After removal of 4 bases from V and 0 bases from J, the junction contained 8 bases not matched to a gene. The length of the CDR3 is 17 residues. In DNA, the CDR3 is TGTGCCAGCAGCTACTCGAGGGGGACTAGCTCCTACAATGAGCAGTTCTTC. This encodes CASSYSRGTSSYNEQFF.

The table lists this clone with a few counts. The genes are TRBV13 and TRBJ2-2, with 10 nucleotides matching TRBD2. The CDR3 contains 16 residues. Per the germline V gene, CDR1 is PRHDT and CDR2 is FYEKMQ (reference sequence). V was clipped by 2 bases and J by 1 base; unmatched bases: 1. The CDR3 region has the DNA TGTGCCAGCAGCTTAACTAGCGGGATGAACACCGGGGAGCTGTTTTTT. Its translation is CASSLTSGMNTGELFF.

The rearrangement joins TRBV10-3 to TRBJ1-1; perhaps TRBD1 as D (6 bases). The CDR3 length is 15 residues. Germline V lookup: CDR1 ENHRY, CDR2 SYGVKD. The ends were cut back, 0 bases at V and 5 bases at J, with 13 bases in the middle. CDR3 loop: CAISESSYRETEAFF. The CDR3 DNA follows: TGTGCCATCAGTGAGTCGAGTTACAGGGAAACTGAAGCTTTCTTT.

V usage is TRBV3-1 (or the pseudogene TRBV3-2) and J usage is TRBJ2-5, with D unresolved. This CDR3 is 12 amino acids long. The V gene's germline CDR1 is LGHDT and CDR2 YNNKEL (reference sequence). V dropped 3 bases and J dropped 3 bases, with 5 bases sitting between them. CDR3 DNA: TGTGCCAGCAGCCACCTAAAAGAGACCCAGTACTTC. It encodes CASSHLKETQYF.

This sequence joins TRBV4-1 and TRBJ2-1, with D perhaps TRBD2 (6 bases). Looked up from germline, CDR1 is MGHRA and CDR2 is YSYEKL. Trimming took off 0 bases at V and 1 base at J, with 10 bases between the two ends. The CDR3 spans 16 residues. In DNA, the CDR3 is TGCGCCAGCAGCCAAGATTGGAGGGTTTCCTACAATGAGCAGTTCTTC. Its protein product is CASSQDWRVSYNEQFF.

The CDR3 loop is CASSVNRVIGEQYF. In DNA form, the CDR3 reads TGTGCCAGCAGTGTTAACCGGGTGATCGGCGAGCAGTACTTC. The V call is TRBV2, the J call TRBJ2-7; D ambiguous. Germline assignment: CDR1 SNHLY and CDR2 FYNNEI. This CDR3 spans 14 amino acids. V lost 4 bases and J 6 bases, leaving 16 bases between the germline ends.

The chain joins TRBV27 to TRBJ1-2; 7 nucleotides line up with TRBD1. CDR3 length: 16 amino acids. Germline CDR1 reads MNHEY; CDR2 reads SMNVEV (reference sequence). Trimming took 3 bases from V and 4 from J; bases not matched to a gene: 11. CDR3 sequence (DNA): TGTGCCAGCAGTTTTATAAGAGGACAGGATAGCTATGGCTACACCTTC. It encodes CASSFIRGQDSYGYTF.

This chain joins TRBV5-6 and TRBJ2-1; TRBD2 might be the D (5 bases). The ends were cut back, 1 base at V and 5 bases at J, with 16 bases in the middle. The length of the CDR3 is 16 residues. Germline-derived CDR1 and CDR2 are SGHDT and YYEEEE. CDR3 sequence: CASSLTSGGVHNEQFF. Here the CDR3 DNA reads TGTGCCAGCAGCTTGACAAGCGGAGGAGTTCACAATGAGCAGTTCTTC.